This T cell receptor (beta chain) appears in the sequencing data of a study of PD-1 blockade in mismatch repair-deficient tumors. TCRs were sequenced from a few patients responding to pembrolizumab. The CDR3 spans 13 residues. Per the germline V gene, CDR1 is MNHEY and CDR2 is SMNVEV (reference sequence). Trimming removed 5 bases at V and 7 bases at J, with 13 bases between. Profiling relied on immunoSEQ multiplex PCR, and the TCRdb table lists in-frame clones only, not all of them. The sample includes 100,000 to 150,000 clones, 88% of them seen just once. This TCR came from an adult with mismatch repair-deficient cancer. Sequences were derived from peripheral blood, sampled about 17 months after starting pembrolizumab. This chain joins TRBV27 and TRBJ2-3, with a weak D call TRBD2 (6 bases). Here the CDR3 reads CASSPGRRNTQYF. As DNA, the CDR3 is TGTGCCAGCAGTCCGGGGAGGAGGAATACGCAGTATTTT.